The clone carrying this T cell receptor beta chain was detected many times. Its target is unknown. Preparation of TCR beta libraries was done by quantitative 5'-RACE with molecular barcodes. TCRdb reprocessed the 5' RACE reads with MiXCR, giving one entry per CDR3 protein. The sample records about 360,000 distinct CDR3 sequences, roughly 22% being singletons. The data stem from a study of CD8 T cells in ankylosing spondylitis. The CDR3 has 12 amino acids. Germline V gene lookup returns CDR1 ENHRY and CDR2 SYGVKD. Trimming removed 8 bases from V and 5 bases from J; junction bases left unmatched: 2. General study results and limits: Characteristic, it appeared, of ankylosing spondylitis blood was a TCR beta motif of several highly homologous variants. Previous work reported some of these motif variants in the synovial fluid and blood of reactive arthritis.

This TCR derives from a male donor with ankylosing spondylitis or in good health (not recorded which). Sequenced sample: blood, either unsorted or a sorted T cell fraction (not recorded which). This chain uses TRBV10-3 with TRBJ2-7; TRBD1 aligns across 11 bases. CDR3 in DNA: TGTGCCATCGGGACAGGGGGACACGAGCAGTACTTC. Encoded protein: CAIGTGGHEQYF.